The sequence of this T cell receptor beta chain was determined in a study of OX40 agonist ivuxolimab in advanced cancers. In the study overall: With a range of roughly 23 to 79, age averaged about 58 years, and nearly 85% were male.

TCRdb's table, derived via immunoSEQ multiplex PCR, lists solely in-frame clones and lacks some. The sample holds approximately 120,000 clones, roughly 90% seen once. Regarding the study as a whole: CD4+ and CD8+ blood T cells expanded clonally by week 6 at 0.1 to 3.0 mg/kg.

Details on this clone: Its target is not known.

Germline V lookup: CDR1 KGHSH, CDR2 LQKENI. The CDR3 is made up of 12 amino acids. V was clipped by 4 bases and J by 2 bases, with 6 bases between them. This receptor was identified in an adult with an advanced solid tumor such as melanoma, head and neck, liver or kidney cancer. The sample in question was CD4+ or CD8+ T cells sorted from blood, obtained in a trial of the OX40 agonist ivuxolimab. The rearrangement uses TRBV18 and TRBJ2-7, with D unclear. The CDR3 spells CASSREPYEQYF. The CDR3 DNA is TGTGCCAGCTCACGGGAACCCTACGAGCAGTACTTC.